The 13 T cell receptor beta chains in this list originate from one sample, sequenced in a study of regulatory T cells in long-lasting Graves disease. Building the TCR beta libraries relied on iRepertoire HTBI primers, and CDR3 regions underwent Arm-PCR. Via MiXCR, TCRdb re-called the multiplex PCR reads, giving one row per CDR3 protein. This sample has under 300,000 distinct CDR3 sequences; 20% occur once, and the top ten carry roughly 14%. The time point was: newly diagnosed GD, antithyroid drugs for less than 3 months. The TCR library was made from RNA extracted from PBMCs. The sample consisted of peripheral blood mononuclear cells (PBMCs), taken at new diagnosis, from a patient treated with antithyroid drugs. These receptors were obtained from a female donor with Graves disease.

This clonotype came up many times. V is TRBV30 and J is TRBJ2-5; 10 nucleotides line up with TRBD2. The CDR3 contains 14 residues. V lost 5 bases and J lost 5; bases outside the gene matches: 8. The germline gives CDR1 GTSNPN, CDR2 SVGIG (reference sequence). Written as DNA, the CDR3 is TGTGCCTGGGGGAGCGGGAGGGGGGGGGAGACCCAGTACTTC. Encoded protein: CAWGSGRGGETQYF.

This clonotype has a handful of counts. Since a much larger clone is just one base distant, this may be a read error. The CDR3: CSVDPSTDAQYF. CDR3 bases: TGCAGCGTTGACCCTAGCACAGATGCGCAGTATTTT. The V call is TRBV29-1, the J call TRBJ2-3; TRBD2 might be the D (5 bases). Germline lookup yields CDR1 SQVTM and CDR2 ANQGSEA. The CDR3 is made up of 12 amino acids.

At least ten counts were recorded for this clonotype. DNA for the CDR3: TGCGCCAGCAGCTTGTTCTCTTGGGGGTTGGATTCACCCCTCCACTTT. Translating it yields CASSLFSWGLDSPLHF. The chain couples TRBV5-1 to TRBJ1-6; the D gene is possibly TRBD1 (5 bases). The germline V gene encodes CDR1 SGHRS and CDR2 YFSETQ. The CDR3 is 16 amino acids. Trimming removed 1 base at V and 8 bases at J, with 16 bases between. The variable domain in full, with the rest retrieved from reference TRBV5-1 and TRBJ1-6, is KAGVTQTPRYLIKTRGQQVTLSCSPISGHRSVSWYQQTPGQGLQFLFEYFSETQRNKGNFPGRFSGRQFSNSRSEMNVSTLELGDSALYLCASSLFSWGLDSPLHFGNGTRLTVT.

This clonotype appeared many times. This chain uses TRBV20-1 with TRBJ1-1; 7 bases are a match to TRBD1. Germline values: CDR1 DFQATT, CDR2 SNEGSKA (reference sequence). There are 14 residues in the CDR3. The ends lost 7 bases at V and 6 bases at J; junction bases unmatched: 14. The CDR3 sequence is CSVPDRVVSSEAFF. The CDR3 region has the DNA TGCAGTGTGCCAGACAGGGTGGTAAGTTCTGAAGCTTTCTTT.

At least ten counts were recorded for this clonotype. For the CDR3, the DNA is TGTGCCAGTAGTATTCGGGGACAGGGACTCGGGGTAGCAGGAATGAACACTGAAGCTTTCTTT. Translated, it gives CASSIRGQGLGVAGMNTEAFF. This chain uses TRBV19 with TRBJ1-1; 9 bases line up with TRBD1. The J segment lost 0 bases and the V segment lost 3 bases, leaving 20 bases of the junction unmatched. The germline V gene encodes CDR1 LNHDA and CDR2 SQIVND (reference sequence). The CDR3 consists of 21 residues.

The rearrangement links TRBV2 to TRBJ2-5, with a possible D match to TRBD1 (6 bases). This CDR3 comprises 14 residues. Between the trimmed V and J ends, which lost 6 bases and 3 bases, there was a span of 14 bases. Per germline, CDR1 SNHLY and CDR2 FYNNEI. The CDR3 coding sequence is TGTGCCAGCAGGTGGTCGGCAGGGGAAGAGACCCAGTACTTC. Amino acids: CASRWSAGEETQYF.

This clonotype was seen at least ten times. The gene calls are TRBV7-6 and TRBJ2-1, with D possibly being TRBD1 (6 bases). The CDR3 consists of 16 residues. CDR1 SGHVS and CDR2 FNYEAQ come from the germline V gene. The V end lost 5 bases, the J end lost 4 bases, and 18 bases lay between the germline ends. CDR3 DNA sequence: TGTGCCAGCAGCGCTAACCTCGGACAGCGTTACAATGAGCAGTTCTTC. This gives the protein CASSANLGQRYNEQFF.

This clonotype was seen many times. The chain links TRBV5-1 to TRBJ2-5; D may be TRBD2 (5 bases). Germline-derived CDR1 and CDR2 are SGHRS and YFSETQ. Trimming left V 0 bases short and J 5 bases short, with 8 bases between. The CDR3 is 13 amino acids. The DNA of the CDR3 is TGCGCCAGCAGCTTGGGTAGCGACGAGACCCAGTACTTC. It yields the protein CASSLGSDETQYF. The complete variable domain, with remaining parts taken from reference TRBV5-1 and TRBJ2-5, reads KAGVTQTPRYLIKTRGQQVTLSCSPISGHRSVSWYQQTPGQGLQFLFEYFSETQRNKGNFPGRFSGRQFSNSRSEMNVSTLELGDSALYLCASSLGSDETQYFGPGTRLLVL.

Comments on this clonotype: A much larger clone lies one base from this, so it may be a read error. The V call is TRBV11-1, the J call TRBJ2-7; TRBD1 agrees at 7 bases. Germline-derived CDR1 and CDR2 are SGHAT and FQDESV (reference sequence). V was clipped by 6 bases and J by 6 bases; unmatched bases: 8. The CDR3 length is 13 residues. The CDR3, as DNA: TGTGCCAGCAGGAGGGGGCTAAGGGGCGAGCAGTACTTC. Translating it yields CASRRGLRGEQYF.

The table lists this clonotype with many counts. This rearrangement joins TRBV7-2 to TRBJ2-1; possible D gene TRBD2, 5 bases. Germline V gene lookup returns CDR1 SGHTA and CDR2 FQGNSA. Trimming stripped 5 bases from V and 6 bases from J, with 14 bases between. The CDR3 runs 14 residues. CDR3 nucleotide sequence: TGTGCCAGCAGCACTAGAAAGACGGTCAATGAGCAGTTCTTC. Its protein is CASSTRKTVNEQFF.

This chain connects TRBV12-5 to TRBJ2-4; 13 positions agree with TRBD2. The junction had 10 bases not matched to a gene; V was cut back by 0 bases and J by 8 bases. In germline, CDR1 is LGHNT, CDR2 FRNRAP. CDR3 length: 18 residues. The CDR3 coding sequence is TGTGCTAGTGGTTTGGTCCGGACTAGCGGGAGCGTGTTTGACATTCAGTACTTC. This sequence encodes CASGLVRTSGSVFDIQYF.

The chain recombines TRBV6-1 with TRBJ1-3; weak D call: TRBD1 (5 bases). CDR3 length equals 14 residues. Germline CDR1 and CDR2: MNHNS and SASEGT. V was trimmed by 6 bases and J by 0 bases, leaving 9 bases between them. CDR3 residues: CASRYRGSGNTIYF. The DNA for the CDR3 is TGTGCCAGCAGATATAGGGGCTCTGGAAACACCATATATTTT.

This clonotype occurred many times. The CDR3 DNA sequence: TGTGCCAGCCAACAGCTCTATAGCAATCAGCCCCAGCATTTT. The encoded protein is CASQQLYSNQPQHF. The chain is built from TRBV2 and TRBJ1-5; D not certain. V was trimmed by 8 bases and J by 0 bases, leaving 11 bases between them. This CDR3 contains 14 residues. Germline loops: CDR1 SNHLY, CDR2 FYNNEI.